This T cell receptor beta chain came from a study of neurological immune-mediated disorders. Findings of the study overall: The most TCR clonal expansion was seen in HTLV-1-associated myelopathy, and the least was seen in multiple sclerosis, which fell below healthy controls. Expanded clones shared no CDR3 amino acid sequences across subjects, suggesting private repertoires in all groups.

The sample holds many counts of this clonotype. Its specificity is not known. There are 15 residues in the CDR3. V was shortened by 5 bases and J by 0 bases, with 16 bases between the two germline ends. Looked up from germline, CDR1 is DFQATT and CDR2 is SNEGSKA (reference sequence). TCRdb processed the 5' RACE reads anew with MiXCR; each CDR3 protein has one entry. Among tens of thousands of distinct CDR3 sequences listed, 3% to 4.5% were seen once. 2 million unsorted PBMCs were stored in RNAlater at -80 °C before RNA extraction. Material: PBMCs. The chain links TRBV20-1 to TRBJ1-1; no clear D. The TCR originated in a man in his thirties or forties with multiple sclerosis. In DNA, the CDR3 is TGCAGTGCTCTCGTCGCAGGTAAGATGAACACTGAAGCTTTCTTT. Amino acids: CSALVAGKMNTEAFF.